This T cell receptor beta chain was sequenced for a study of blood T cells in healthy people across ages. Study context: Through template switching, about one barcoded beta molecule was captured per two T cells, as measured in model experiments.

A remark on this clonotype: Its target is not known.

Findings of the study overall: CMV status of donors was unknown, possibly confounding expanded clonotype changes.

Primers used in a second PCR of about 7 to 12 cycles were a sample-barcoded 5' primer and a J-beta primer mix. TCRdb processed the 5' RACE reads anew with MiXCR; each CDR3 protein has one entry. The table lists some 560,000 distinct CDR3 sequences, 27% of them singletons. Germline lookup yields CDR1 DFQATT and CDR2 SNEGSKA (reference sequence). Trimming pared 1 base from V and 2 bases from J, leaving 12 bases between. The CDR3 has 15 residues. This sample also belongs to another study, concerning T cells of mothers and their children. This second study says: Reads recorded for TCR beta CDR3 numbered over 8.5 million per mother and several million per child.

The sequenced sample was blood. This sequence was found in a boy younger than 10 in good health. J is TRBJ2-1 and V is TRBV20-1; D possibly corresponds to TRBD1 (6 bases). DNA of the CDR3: TGCAGTGCTAGAGCCCCACAGGGAGCCTACAATGAGCAGTTCTTC. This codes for CSARAPQGAYNEQFF.